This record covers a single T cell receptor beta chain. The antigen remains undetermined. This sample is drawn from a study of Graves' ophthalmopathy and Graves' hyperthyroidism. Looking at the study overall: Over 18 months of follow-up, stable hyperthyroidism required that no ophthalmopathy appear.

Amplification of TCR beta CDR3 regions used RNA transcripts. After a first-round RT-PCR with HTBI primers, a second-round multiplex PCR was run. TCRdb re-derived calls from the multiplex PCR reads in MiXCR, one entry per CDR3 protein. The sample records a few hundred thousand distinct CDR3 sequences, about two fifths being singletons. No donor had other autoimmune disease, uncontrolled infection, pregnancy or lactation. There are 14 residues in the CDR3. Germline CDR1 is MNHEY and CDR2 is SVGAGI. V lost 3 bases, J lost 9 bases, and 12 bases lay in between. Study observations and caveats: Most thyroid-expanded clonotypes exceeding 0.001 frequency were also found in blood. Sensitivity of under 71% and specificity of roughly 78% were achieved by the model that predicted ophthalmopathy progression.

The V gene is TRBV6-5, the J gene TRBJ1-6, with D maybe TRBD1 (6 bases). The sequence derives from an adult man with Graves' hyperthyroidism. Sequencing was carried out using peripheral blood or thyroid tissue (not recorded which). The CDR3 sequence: CASSYSRGTSPLHF. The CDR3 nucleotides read TGTGCCAGCAGTTATTCCAGGGGAACTTCACCCCTCCACTTT.